This record looks at one T cell receptor (beta chain) sequence and its context. Its antigen is as yet unknown. These data are taken from a study of prognosis after radiotherapy for stage I lung cancer. Study results and limitations: Once stereotactic body radiation therapy had been given, unique TCR clone counts fell, with a median of approximately 10,000 versus 7,000.

The germline V gene has CDR1 DFQATT and CDR2 SNEGSKA (reference sequence). The length of the CDR3 is 16 residues. V was clipped by 6 bases and J by 0 bases; unmatched bases: 10. Multiplex PCR, run in two rounds, amplified TCR beta CDR3 from genomic DNA. Gene-specific primers for each TRBV and TRBJ gene drove first-round PCR. TCRdb redid the calling of the multiplex PCR reads with MiXCR, one entry per CDR3 protein. The table has some 15,000 distinct CDR3 sequences, 55% to 60% seen once. This clonotype was sampled from a donor at least 50 years old with non-small cell lung cancer. This chain connects TRBV20-1 to TRBJ2-3; TRBD1 aligns across 9 bases. This material consisted of PBMCs, taken before or after stereotactic body radiation therapy (not recorded which). CDR3 in DNA: TGCAGTGCGTGGACAGGGGCCCTCACTAGCACAGATACGCAGTATTTT. It translates to CSAWTGALTSTDTQYF.